This TCR beta chain is drawn from a study of T cells in Graves' hyperthyroidism and ophthalmopathy. Study conclusions and caveats: Ophthalmopathy, as predicted by the model, came a median approximately 5.9 months after the prediction.

The CDR3 covers 14 residues. V lost 4 bases, J lost 2 bases, and 11 bases lay in between. The germline V gene has CDR1 LGHDT and CDR2 YNNKEL (reference sequence). About this clonotype: No antigen is known for it.

Amplification yielded TCR beta CDR3 regions, with RNA transcripts as the source. The primer set for the first-round RT-PCR of the TCR CDR3 was HTBI. TCRdb itself ran the multiplex PCR reads through MiXCR, one entry per CDR3 protein. The sample lists a few hundred thousand distinct CDR3 sequences, around 14% occurring once. The TCR comes from a woman aged 25 to 39 with Graves' hyperthyroidism. The specimen sequenced was blood. This chain joins TRBV3-1 and TRBJ1-1, with D unclear. CDR3 in amino acids: CASSLGRSNTEAFF. The CDR3 nucleotides are TGTGCCAGCAGCCTCGGACGGTCAAACACTGAAGCTTTCTTT. The full variable domain, completed using reference TRBV3-1 and TRBJ1-1, is DTAVSQTPKYLVTQMGNDKSIKCEQNLGHDTMYWYKQDSKKFLKIMFSYNNKELIINETVPNRFSPKSPDKAHLNLHINSLELGDSAVYFCASSLGRSNTEAFFGQGTRLTVV.